This note documents a single T cell receptor (beta chain) sequence. Its target is unknown. The CDR3 runs to 14 residues. CDR1 and CDR2 (germline): SGHTA, FQGNSA. V was cut by 3 bases and J by 3 bases, with 9 bases left in between. These data belong to a study of T cell responses to AZD1222 COVID-19 vaccine. Study-level findings and limits: Repertoires were collected only later (after the peak T cell response had occurred). Clonal diversity may have been underestimated, and the donors were mostly white British, with more females than males. Mapped onto spike, vaccine-associated CD4 TCRs spanned it and were dominant at 160-218 and 743-854. Nearly half of the spike-specific TCRs reportedly recognize variant regions that carry no mutations.

Only in-frame clones appear in the TCRdb table, and some are missing; sequencing was by immunoSEQ multiplex PCR. Here the sample spans 140,000 or so clones, 91% being singletons. This TCR came from an adult who received the MenACWY meningococcal vaccine as a control. Sequences were derived from peripheral blood, sampled 28 days after the second dose of the MenACWY control vaccine. V usage is TRBV7-2 and J usage is TRBJ1-5; tentative D call: TRBD1 (6 bases). The CDR3 loop reads CASSLTGYNQPQHF. DNA for the CDR3: TGTGCCAGCAGCTTGACAGGATACAATCAGCCCCAGCATTTT.